This TCR beta chain was identified in a study of siplizumab effects on memory and regulatory T cells. Study-level background: Mixed lymphocyte reactions were performed as paired cultures containing siplizumab at 0.95 to 1 ug/mL or no drug.

The CDR3 contains 14 residues. Germline V lookup: CDR1 SGHKS, CDR2 YYEKEE (reference sequence). Unmatched junction bases numbered 5, after V lost 4 bases and J lost 3 bases. Whole-study results and caveats: Naive T cells seemed more diverse than memory cells; they also seemed major alloresponse contributors.

It was at 37°C and for roughly 6 days that the mixed lymphocyte reaction cells were cocultured. Sequenced by immunoSEQ multiplex PCR; TCRdb stores in-frame clones only, minus some. The sample lists some 15,000 clones; around 49% were seen once. As to this clone: The antigen is unknown.

The sequenced sample consisted of CFSE-low (dividing) CD4+ T cells sorted from an allogeneic mixed lymphocyte reaction. The TCR was taken from a human donor in good health; the cells came from an allogeneic mixed lymphocyte reaction. This rearrangement joins TRBV5-5 to TRBJ2-7, with 9 nucleotides matching TRBD1. The CDR3 DNA follows: TGTGCCAGCAGCAAAGGGACAGGGAGCTACGAGCAGTACTTC. Its protein is CASSKGTGSYEQYF.